The rows below give T cell receptor beta chains drawn from one sample of a study of blood T cell repertoires in COVID-19. Profiled with immunoSEQ multiplex PCR; TCRdb holds only in-frame clones, not every one. The sample consists of around 340,000 clones, more than 70% of them appearing once. The specimen was peripheral blood. These receptors all come from a man younger than 40 with active or convalescent COVID-19. CDR3s include the opening cysteine and the closing phenylalanine or tryptophan. Each record gives: CDR3 DNA, CDR3 protein, clone size, J gene, D gene, CDR3 length, V gene. A D gene is named only where the DNA matches it firmly. A row's size may be missing; if present it is once, few, many or a size class.

CDR3nt: TGTGCCAGCAGCTTGGCCCTAGCGGGGCCCACCGGGGAGCTGTTTTTT
CDR3aa: CASSLALAGPTGELFF
abundance: .
j_gene: TRBJ2-2
d_gene: TRBD2
len: 16
v_gene: TRBV5-4

CDR3nt: TGTGCCAGCAGCGTAGGGGGCCCGGGTAATTCACCCCTCCACTTT
CDR3aa: CASSVGGPGNSPLHF
abundance: .
j_gene: TRBJ1-6
d_gene: .
len: 15
v_gene: TRBV9

CDR3nt: TGTGCCAGCAGTGGGGGACAGGACTATGGCTACACCTTC
CDR3aa: CASSGGQDYGYTF
abundance: .
j_gene: TRBJ1-2
d_gene: TRBD1
len: 13
v_gene: TRBV2

CDR3nt: TGTGCCACCAGCAGAGTTGGAGGCTTGCCCTACGAGCAGTACTTC
CDR3aa: CATSRVGGLPYEQYF
abundance: .
j_gene: TRBJ2-7
d_gene: .
len: 15
v_gene: TRBV15

CDR3nt: TGCGCCAGCAGTGCCCTATCGGGGGGAAGGGACGGCGCAGATTTT
CDR3aa: CASSALSGGRDGADF
abundance: .
j_gene: TRBJ1-5
d_gene: .
len: 15
v_gene: TRBV10-2

CDR3nt: TGTGCCAGCAGCCGCGTCCGCACAGATACGCAGTATTTT
CDR3aa: CASSRVRTDTQYF
abundance: .
j_gene: TRBJ2-3
d_gene: .
len: 13
v_gene: TRBV12-3/TRBV12-4

CDR3nt: TGTGCCAGCAGCAAATTCGGGTCACCCCTCCACTTT
CDR3aa: CASSKFGSPLHF
abundance: .
j_gene: TRBJ1-6
d_gene: .
len: 12
v_gene: TRBV21-1

CDR3nt: TGCAGCGTTGAACCCTCGAGGCGTCAGTTCTTC
CDR3aa: CSVEPSRRQFF
abundance: .
j_gene: TRBJ2-1
d_gene: .
len: 11
v_gene: TRBV29-1

CDR3nt: TGTGCCAGCAGTTTACTAGCGGTCGTCAATGAGCAGTTCTTC
CDR3aa: CASSLLAVVNEQFF
abundance: .
j_gene: TRBJ2-1
d_gene: TRBD2
len: 14
v_gene: TRBV28

CDR3nt: TGTGCCAGCCTAACGACTTATGGCTACACCTTC
CDR3aa: CASLTTYGYTF
abundance: .
j_gene: TRBJ1-2
d_gene: .
len: 11
v_gene: TRBV7-9

CDR3nt: TGTGCCTGGAACGCCGGACAAGGCTCTGGAAACACCATATATTTT
CDR3aa: CAWNAGQGSGNTIYF
abundance: once
j_gene: TRBJ1-3
d_gene: .
len: 15
v_gene: TRBV30

CDR3nt: TGTGCCAGCAGATTAGACAGGGGGTACTCACCCCTCCACTTT
CDR3aa: CASRLDRGYSPLHF
abundance: .
j_gene: TRBJ1-6
d_gene: TRBD1
len: 14
v_gene: TRBV6-5